Sequencing of this TCR beta chain was carried out in a study of blood T cell repertoires in COVID-19. The method was immunoSEQ multiplex PCR; TCRdb's version includes in-frame clones alone and lacks a portion of them. The data show under 250,000 clones, with more than 65% seen just once and approximately 4.7% held by the top ten. Trimming removed 5 bases from V and 6 bases from J; junction bases left unmatched: 4. This CDR3 region has 14 residues. In germline, CDR1 is LNHDA, CDR2 SQIVND (reference sequence). This chain uses TRBV19 with TRBJ2-4; 10 bases map to TRBD1. The sequence was obtained from a man between 50 and 59 years old with active or convalescent COVID-19. The sequencing sample was made of peripheral blood. CDR3: CASSSTGGSNIQYF. The CDR3 coding sequence is TGTGCCAGTAGTTCGACAGGGGGCTCAAACATTCAGTACTTC.